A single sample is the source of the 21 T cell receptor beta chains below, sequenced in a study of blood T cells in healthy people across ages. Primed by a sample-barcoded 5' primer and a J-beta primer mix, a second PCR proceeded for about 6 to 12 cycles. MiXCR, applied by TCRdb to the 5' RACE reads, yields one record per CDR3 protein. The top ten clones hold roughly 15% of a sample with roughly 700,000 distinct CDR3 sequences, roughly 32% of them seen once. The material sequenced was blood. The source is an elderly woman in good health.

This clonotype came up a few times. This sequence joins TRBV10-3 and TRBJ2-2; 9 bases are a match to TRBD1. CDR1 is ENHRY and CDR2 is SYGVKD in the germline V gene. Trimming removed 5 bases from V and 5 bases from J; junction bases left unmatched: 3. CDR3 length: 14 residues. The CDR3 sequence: CAISRDRATGELFF. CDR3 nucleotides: TGTGCCATCAGTCGGGACAGGGCAACCGGGGAGCTGTTTTTT.

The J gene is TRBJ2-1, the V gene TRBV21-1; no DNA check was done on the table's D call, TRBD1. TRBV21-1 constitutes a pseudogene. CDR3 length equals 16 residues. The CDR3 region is CASSKIPEKGANEQFF. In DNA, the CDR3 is TGTGCCAGCAGCAAAATACCGGAGAAGGGGGCCAATGAGCAGTTCTTC.

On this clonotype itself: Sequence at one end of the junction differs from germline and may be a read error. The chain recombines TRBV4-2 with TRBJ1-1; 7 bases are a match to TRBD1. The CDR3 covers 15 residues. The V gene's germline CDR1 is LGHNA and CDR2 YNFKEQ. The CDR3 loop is CASSQGGGPNTKAFF. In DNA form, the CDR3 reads TGTGCCAGCAGCCAAGGAGGGGGCCCGAACACTAAAGCTTTCTTT.

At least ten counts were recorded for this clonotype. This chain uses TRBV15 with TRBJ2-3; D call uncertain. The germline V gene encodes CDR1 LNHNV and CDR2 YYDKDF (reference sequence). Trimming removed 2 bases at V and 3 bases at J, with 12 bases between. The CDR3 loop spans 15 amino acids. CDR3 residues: CATSRTPVKTDTQYF. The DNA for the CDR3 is TGTGCCACCAGCAGAACACCTGTCAAGACAGATACGCAGTATTTT.

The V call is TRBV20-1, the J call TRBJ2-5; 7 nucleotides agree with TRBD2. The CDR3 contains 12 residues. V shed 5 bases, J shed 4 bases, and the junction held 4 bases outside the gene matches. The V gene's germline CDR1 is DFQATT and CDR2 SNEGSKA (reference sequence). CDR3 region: CSAPTSSETQYF. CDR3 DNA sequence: TGCAGTGCTCCGACTAGCTCAGAGACCCAGTACTTC.

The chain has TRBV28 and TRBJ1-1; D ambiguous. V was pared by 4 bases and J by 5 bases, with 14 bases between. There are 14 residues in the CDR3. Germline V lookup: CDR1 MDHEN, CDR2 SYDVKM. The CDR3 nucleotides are TGTGCCAGCAGTTCCAGGTATATGGGGACTGAAGCTTTCTTT. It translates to CASSSRYMGTEAFF.

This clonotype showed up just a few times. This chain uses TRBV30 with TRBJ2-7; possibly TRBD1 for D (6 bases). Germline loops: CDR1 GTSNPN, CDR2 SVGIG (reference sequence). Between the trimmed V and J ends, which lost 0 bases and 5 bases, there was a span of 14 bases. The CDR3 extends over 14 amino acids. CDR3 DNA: TGTGCCTGGAGTGTACGGGGCAGGGGAAACGAGCAGTACTTC. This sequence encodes CAWSVRGRGNEQYF. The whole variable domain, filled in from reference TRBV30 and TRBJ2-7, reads SQTIHQWPATLVQPVGSPLSLECTVEGTSNPNLYWYRQAAGRGLQLLFYSVGIGQISSEVPQNLSASRPQDRQFILSSKKLLLSDSGFYLCAWSVRGRGNEQYFGPGTRLTVT.

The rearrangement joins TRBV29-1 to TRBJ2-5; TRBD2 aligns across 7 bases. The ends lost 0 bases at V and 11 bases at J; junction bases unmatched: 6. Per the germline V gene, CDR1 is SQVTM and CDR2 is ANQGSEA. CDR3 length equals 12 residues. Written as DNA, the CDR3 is TGCAGCGTTGAAGAGGGGGGGATGGAGCAGTACTTC. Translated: CSVEEGGMEQYF.

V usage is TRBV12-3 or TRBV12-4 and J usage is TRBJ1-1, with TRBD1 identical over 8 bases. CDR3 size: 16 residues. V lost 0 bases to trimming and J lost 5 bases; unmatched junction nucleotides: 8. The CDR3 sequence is CASSLAGQAFGTEAFF. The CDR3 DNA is TGTGCCAGCAGTTTAGCGGGACAGGCGTTTGGGACTGAAGCTTTCTTT.

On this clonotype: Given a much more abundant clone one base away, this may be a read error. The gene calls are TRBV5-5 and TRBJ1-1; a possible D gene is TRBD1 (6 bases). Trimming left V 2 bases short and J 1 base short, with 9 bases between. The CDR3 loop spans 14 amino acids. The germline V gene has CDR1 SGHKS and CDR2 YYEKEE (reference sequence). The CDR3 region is CASSLGQWNTEAFF. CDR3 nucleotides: TGTGCCAGCAGCTTAGGACAGTGGAACACTGAAGCTTTCTTT.

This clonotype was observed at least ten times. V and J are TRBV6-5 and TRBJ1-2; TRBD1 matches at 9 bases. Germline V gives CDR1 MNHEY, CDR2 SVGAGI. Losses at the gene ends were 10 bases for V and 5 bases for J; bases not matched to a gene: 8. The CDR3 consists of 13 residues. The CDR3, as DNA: TGTGCCACCTCCACAGGGGGCGGGTATGGCTACACCTTC. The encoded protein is CATSTGGGYGYTF.

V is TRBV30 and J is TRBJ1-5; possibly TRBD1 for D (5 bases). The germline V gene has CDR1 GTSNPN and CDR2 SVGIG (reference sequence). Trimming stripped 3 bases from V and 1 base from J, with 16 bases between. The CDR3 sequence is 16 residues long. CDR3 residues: CAWRSGTQGSNQPQHF. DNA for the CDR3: TGTGCCTGGAGGTCCGGGACCCAAGGAAGCAATCAGCCCCAGCATTTT.

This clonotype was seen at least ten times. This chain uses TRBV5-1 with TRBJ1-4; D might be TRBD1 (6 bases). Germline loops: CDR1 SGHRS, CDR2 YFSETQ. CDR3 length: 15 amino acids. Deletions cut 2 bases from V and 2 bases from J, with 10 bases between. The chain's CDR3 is CASSFGGSTNEKLFF. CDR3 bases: TGCGCCAGCAGCTTCGGGGGCTCGACTAATGAAAAACTGTTTTTT.

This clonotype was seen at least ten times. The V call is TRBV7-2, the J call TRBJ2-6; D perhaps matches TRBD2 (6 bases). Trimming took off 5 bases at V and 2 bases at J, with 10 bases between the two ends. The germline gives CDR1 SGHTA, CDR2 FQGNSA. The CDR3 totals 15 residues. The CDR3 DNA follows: TGTGCCAGCAGCAGACTAGGTGCTGGGGCCAACGTCCTGACTTTC. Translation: CASSRLGAGANVLTF. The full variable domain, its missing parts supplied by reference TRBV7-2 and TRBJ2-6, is GAGVSQSPSNKVTEKGKDVELRCDPISGHTALYWYRQSLGQGLEFLIYFQGNSAPDKSGLPSDRFSAERTGGSVSTLTIQRTQQEDSAVYLCASSRLGAGANVLTFGAGSRLTVL.

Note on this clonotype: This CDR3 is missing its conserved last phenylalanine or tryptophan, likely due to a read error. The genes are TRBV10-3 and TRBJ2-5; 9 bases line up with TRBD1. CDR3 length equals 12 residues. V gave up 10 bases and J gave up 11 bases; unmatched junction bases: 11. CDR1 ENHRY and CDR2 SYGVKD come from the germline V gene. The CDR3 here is CATGTGRNEQYV. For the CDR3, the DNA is TGTGCCACAGGGACAGGGAGGAATGAGCAGTACGTC.

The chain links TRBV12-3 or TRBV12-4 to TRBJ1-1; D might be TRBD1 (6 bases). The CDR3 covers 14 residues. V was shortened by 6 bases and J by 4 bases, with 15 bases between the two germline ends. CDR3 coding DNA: TGTGCCAGCAGGTTGGGGGGGCTTGGCACTGAAGCTTTCTTT. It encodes CASRLGGLGTEAFF.

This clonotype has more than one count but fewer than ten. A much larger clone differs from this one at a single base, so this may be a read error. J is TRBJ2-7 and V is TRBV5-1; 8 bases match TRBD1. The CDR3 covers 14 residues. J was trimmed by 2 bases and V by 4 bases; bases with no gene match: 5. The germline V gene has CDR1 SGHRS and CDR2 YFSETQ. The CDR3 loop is CASSRGQATYEQYF. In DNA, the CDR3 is TGCGCCAGCAGCCGGGGACAGGCCACCTACGAGCAGTACTTC. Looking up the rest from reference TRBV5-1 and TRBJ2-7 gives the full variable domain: KAGVTQTPRYLIKTRGQQVTLSCSPISGHRSVSWYQQTPGQGLQFLFEYFSETQRNKGNFPGRFSGRQFSNSRSEMNVSTLELGDSALYLCASSRGQATYEQYFGPGTRLTVT.

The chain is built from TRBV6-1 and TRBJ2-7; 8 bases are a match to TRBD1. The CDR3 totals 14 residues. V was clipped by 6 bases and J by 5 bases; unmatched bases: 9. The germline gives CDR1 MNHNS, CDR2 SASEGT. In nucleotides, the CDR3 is TGTGCCAGCAGCTTCGGACAGGGAAACGACGAGCAGTACTTC. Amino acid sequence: CASSFGQGNDEQYF.

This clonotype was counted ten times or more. The CDR3 protein is CSAMTSGEWDEQFF. CDR3 in DNA: TGCAGTGCCATGACTAGCGGGGAGTGGGATGAGCAGTTCTTC. V usage is TRBV20-1 and J usage is TRBJ2-1, with 11 bases aligning to TRBD2. After removal of 6 bases from V and 8 bases from J, the junction contained 9 bases not matched to a gene. The germline gives CDR1 DFQATT, CDR2 SNEGSKA (reference sequence). The CDR3 has 14 amino acids.

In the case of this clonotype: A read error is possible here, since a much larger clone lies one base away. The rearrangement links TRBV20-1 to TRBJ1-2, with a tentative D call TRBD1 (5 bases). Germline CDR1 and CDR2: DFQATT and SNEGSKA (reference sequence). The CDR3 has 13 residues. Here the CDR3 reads CRTVGTANYSYTF. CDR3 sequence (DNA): TGCAGGACGGTAGGGACGGCTAACTATAGCTACACCTTC.

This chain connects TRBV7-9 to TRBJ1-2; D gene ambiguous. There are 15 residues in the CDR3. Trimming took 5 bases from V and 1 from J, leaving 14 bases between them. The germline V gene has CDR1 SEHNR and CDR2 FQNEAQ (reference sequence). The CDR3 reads CASSTSLGRNYGYTF. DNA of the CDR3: TGTGCCAGCAGCACCAGCTTGGGCCGTAACTATGGCTACACCTTC.